These T cell receptor beta chains were read from a single sample in a study of CD8+CD57+ T cells in acquired aplastic anemia. Each CDR3 protein gets one entry after TCRdb re-called the reads with MiXCR. This sample has more than 150,000 distinct CDR3 sequences, with approximately 46% found just once. The sequenced sample was sorted CD4+, CD8+, or CD8+CD57+ T cells (not recorded which) from PBMCs. Every receptor here comes from a human donor in good health. Both conserved end residues are part of each CDR3. The D gene is left open where the match is weak. Expanded clones get a size class; other rows say once, few or many, or leave the size out.

J | V | D | size | CDR3 | DNA
TRBJ2-7 | TRBV27 | TRBD1 | few | CASRERGGKSYEQYF | TGTGCCAGCAGGGAGAGAGGGGGCAAGTCCTACGAGCAGTACTTC
TRBJ2-4 | TRBV20-1 | . | many | CSARGPRGTKNIQYF | TGCAGTGCTAGAGGACCACGGGGGACCAAAAACATTCAGTACTTC
TRBJ1-4 | TRBV11-3 | . | . | CASSLESGTTNEKLFF | TGTGCCAGCAGCTTAGAGTCCGGGACAACGAATGAAAAACTGTTTTTT
TRBJ2-3 | TRBV19 | . | . | CASKGTGDTQYF | TGTGCCAGTAAGGGGACGGGAGATACGCAGTATTTT
TRBJ2-1 | TRBV5-1 | TRBD2 | many | CASSTGLALKHNEQFF | TGCGCCAGCAGCACTGGACTAGCACTAAAGCACAATGAGCAGTTCTTC
TRBJ2-3 | TRBV11-2 | TRBD2 | . | CASSTLAGARDTQYF | TGTGCCAGCAGTACACTAGCGGGAGCACGGGATACGCAGTATTTT
TRBJ2-7 | TRBV29-1 | TRBD2 | . | CSVDRLAGTYEQYF | TGCAGCGTTGATCGCCTAGCGGGGACCTACGAGCAGTACTTC
TRBJ1-1 | TRBV25-1 | . | few | CASSEYTGGIGNTEAFF | TGTGCCAGCAGTGAATATACGGGAGGGATAGGGAACACTGAAGCTTTCTTT
TRBJ1-4 | TRBV10-3 | TRBD1 | . | CATRTGQDEKLFF | TGTGCCACCCGGACAGGGCAGGATGAAAAACTGTTTTTT
TRBJ2-6 | TRBV5-1 | TRBD1 | many | CASSLAIQGGTGANVLTF | TGCGCCAGCAGCTTGGCCATACAGGGGGGAACTGGGGCCAACGTCCTGACTTTC
TRBJ1-2 | TRBV11-2 | . | . | CASSVELAGIYGYTF | TGTGCCAGCAGCGTAGAATTGGCAGGGATCTATGGCTACACCTTC
TRBJ2-3 | TRBV5-1 | . | many | CASSLAFRSGDTQYF | TGCGCCAGCAGCTTGGCCTTCCGGTCGGGAGATACGCAGTATTTT
TRBJ1-5 | TRBV15 | . | few | CATSRGGEQPQHF | TGTGCCACCAGCAGAGGGGGCGAACAGCCCCAGCATTTT
TRBJ1-2 | TRBV20-1 | . | few | CSAKGPASLYGYTF | TGCAGTGCCAAAGGGCCCGCCTCTTTATATGGCTACACCTTC
TRBJ2-3 | TRBV6-1 | TRBD1 | many | CASNGQGTDTQYF | TGTGCCAGCAATGGACAGGGCACAGATACGCAGTATTTT
TRBJ2-1 | TRBV12-3/TRBV12-4 | . | . | CASSPPQRAYNEQFF | TGTGCCAGCAGCCCCCCCCAGCGGGCCTACAATGAGCAGTTCTTC
TRBJ1-2 | TRBV9 | . | . | CASSVGGGAGGYTF | TGTGCCAGCAGCGTAGGGGGGGGCGCGGGTGGCTACACCTTC
TRBJ2-7 | TRBV20-1 | TRBD2 | . | CSARDLENSGSPLEQYF | TGCAGTGCTAGAGATCTCGAGAATAGCGGGAGCCCTCTCGAGCAGTACTTC
TRBJ2-7 | TRBV7-2 | . | once | CASRPSGTHPYEQYF | TGTGCCAGCAGGCCTTCCGGGACGCATCCCTACGAGCAGTACTTC
TRBJ2-1 | TRBV19 | TRBD1 | many | CATRDRGHNEQFF | TGTGCCACACGGGACAGGGGCCACAATGAGCAGTTCTTC
TRBJ2-6 | TRBV2 | . | . | CASSLQGYGANVLTF | TGTGCCAGCAGTCTCCAGGGTTACGGGGCCAACGTCCTGACTTTC
TRBJ1-5 | TRBV6-1 | . | . | CASSEVAGGSTDTQHF | TGTGCCAGCAGTGAGGTAGCGGGGGGGAGCACAGATACGCAGCATTTT